Below, 24 T cell receptor beta chains from the same sample are listed, as sequenced in a study of human T cells and chemical hapten exposure. Specified time point: patch test 2, 6 weeks after DPC sensitization. Treatment: therapeutic diphenylcyclopropenone sensitization with weekly scalp DPC. Each CDR3 protein gets one entry after TCRdb re-called the RACE reads with MiXCR. This sample has some 45,000 distinct CDR3 sequences, with 8% to 9.5% found just once. Specimen: whole blood, collected in connection with sensitization to the hapten diphenylcyclopropenone (DPC). These receptors were collected from a woman between 35 and 50 years old with alopecia areata. Some clones in this sample may be carry-over from other donors' samples.

The rearrangement links TRBV18 to TRBJ2-7; D is possibly TRBD1 (7 bases). V lost 6 bases and J 3 bases, leaving 12 bases between the germline ends. CDR1 and CDR2 from the germline V gene are KGHSH and LQKENI. The CDR3 is 13 residues long. CDR3 nucleotide sequence: TGTGCCAGCTCGACCAGGGGGGACTACGAGCAGTACTTC. Amino acids: CASSTRGDYEQYF. The full variable domain, its missing parts supplied by reference TRBV18 and TRBJ2-7, is NAGVMQNPRHLVRRRGQEARLRCSPMKGHSHVYWYRQLPEEGLKFMVYLQKENIIDESGMPKERFSAEFPKEGPSILRIQQVVRGDSAAYFCASSTRGDYEQYFGPGTRLTVT.

The J gene is TRBJ2-2, the V gene TRBV7-2; 8 bases align to TRBD2. This CDR3 contains 14 residues. CDR1 SGHTA and CDR2 FQGNSA come from the germline V gene. J lost 4 bases, V lost 5 bases, and 3 bases had no gene match. The chain's CDR3 is CTSSATSGTGELFF. CDR3 coding DNA: TGTACCAGCAGCGCAACTAGCGGCACCGGGGAGCTGTTTTTT.

There are many counts of this clonotype. The V call is TRBV7-2, the J call TRBJ2-7; no clear D. Per germline, CDR1 SGHTA and CDR2 FQGNSA. Trimming pared 1 base from V and 7 bases from J, leaving 11 bases between. The CDR3 sequence is 13 residues long. The CDR3 reads CASSLVVGREQYF. The CDR3 DNA follows: TGTGCCAGCAGCTTAGTTGTCGGTAGAGAGCAGTACTTC. Based on the CDR3 plus reference TRBV7-2 and TRBJ2-7, the full variable domain is GAGVSQSPSNKVTEKGKDVELRCDPISGHTALYWYRQSLGQGLEFLIYFQGNSAPDKSGLPSDRFSAERTGGSVSTLTIQRTQQEDSAVYLCASSLVVGREQYFGPGTRLTVT.

This clonotype was counted at least ten times. The J gene is TRBJ2-1, the V gene TRBV6-5; TRBD1 agrees at 7 bases. CDR3 length: 14 residues. Germline V gives CDR1 MNHEY, CDR2 SVGAGI. V was pared by 5 bases and J by 7 bases, with 8 bases of the junction left unmatched. CDR3 region: CASSHRDRANEQFF. DNA for the CDR3: TGTGCCAGCAGTCACAGAGACAGGGCGAATGAGCAGTTCTTC.

This clonotype was found many times. This rearrangement joins TRBV7-8 to TRBJ2-1; a weak D match, TRBD1 (5 bases). Germline-derived CDR1 and CDR2 are SGHVS and FQNEAQ. This CDR3 contains 15 residues. Trimming took 5 bases from V and 7 from J, leaving 18 bases between them. The CDR3 loop is CASSLIKGLGNEQFF. In DNA form, the CDR3 reads TGTGCCAGCAGCCTAATAAAGGGGCTTGGGAATGAGCAGTTCTTC. Full variable domain (rest looked up from reference TRBV7-8 and TRBJ2-1): GAGVSQSPRYKVAKRGQDVALRCDPISGHVSLFWYQQALGQGPEFLTYFQNEAQLDKSGLPSDRFFAERPEGSVSTLKIQRTQQEDSAVYLCASSLIKGLGNEQFFGPGTRLTVL.

In its sample, this clonotype was seen many times. V is TRBV6-1 and J is TRBJ2-3, with TRBD2 matching 10 bases. With 8 bases clipped from V and 2 bases from J, the junction kept 10 bases outside the gene matches. The CDR3 runs 16 residues. Germline CDR1 is MNHNS and CDR2 is SASEGT. The CDR3 loop reads CASPALAGEITDTQYF. In DNA form, the CDR3 reads TGTGCCAGCCCGGCCCTAGCGGGGGAGATCACAGATACGCAGTATTTT.

This clonotype was counted at least ten times. This chain links TRBV12-3 or TRBV12-4 with TRBJ2-1; D gene uncertain. Trimming left V 3 bases short and J 3 bases short, with 9 bases between. CDR3 length: 14 residues. Here the CDR3 reads CASSFTEHYNEQFF. The CDR3 nucleotides read TGTGCCAGCAGTTTTACAGAGCACTACAATGAGCAGTTCTTC.

This clonotype has a single count. The genes are TRBV4-2 and TRBJ2-1, with 7 bases fitting TRBD2. This CDR3 is 16 amino acids long. CDR1 is LGHNA and CDR2 is YNFKEQ in the germline V gene. Losses at the gene ends were 0 bases for V and 2 bases for J; bases not matched to a gene: 4. The CDR3 loop reads CASSQEASGPYNEQFF. The CDR3, as DNA: TGTGCCAGCAGCCAAGAAGCTAGCGGACCCTACAATGAGCAGTTCTTC.

There are many counts of this clonotype. The chain employs TRBV20-1 and TRBJ2-5, with 7 bases fitting TRBD2. Germline V gene data show CDR1 as DFQATT and CDR2 as SNEGSKA (reference sequence). After removal of 2 bases from V and 5 bases from J, the junction contained 11 bases not matched to a gene. The CDR3 is 15 amino acids. The CDR3 region is CSARPIRLAWETQYF. The CDR3 nucleotides are TGCAGTGCTAGACCGATAAGACTAGCCTGGGAGACCCAGTACTTC.

This clonotype was detected many times. V usage is TRBV25-1 and J usage is TRBJ2-2; 7 bases match TRBD1. The ends lost 6 bases at V and 7 bases at J; junction bases unmatched: 11. The germline V gene encodes CDR1 MGHDK and CDR2 SYGVNS. The CDR3 sequence is 15 residues long. Here the CDR3 reads CASSPMTGSGGELFF. CDR3 nucleotide sequence: TGTGCCAGCAGCCCTATGACAGGGTCCGGCGGGGAGCTGTTTTTT. Full variable domain (remainder filled in from reference TRBV25-1 and TRBJ2-2): EADIYQTPRYLVIGTGKKITLECSQTMGHDKMYWYQQDPGMELHLIHYSYGVNSTEKGDLSSESTVSRIRTEHFPLTLESARPSHTSQYLCASSPMTGSGGELFFGEGSRLTVL.

Ten or more counts support this clonotype. The rearrangement uses TRBV12-3 or TRBV12-4 and TRBJ2-2; D gene ambiguous. V lost 1 base and J lost 3, with 9 bases in between. CDR3 size: 15 residues. The CDR3 here is CASSLDLRDTGELFF. The CDR3 DNA reads TGTGCCAGCAGTTTAGACCTACGGGACACCGGGGAGCTGTTTTTT.

This clonotype was found many times. The chain is built from TRBV11-1 and TRBJ2-2; D not certain. The germline V gene has CDR1 SGHAT and CDR2 FQDESV (reference sequence). The V end was cut by 8 bases, the J end by 0 bases, with 13 bases between. The CDR3 is 15 amino acids. CDR3 residues: CASRPKGANTGELFF. CDR3 coding DNA: TGTGCCAGCCGCCCGAAGGGCGCGAACACCGGGGAGCTGTTTTTT. Based on the CDR3 plus reference TRBV11-1 and TRBJ2-2, the full variable domain is EAEVAQSPRYKITEKSQAVAFWCDPISGHATLYWYRQILGQGPELLVQFQDESVVDDSQLPKDRFSAERLKGVDSTLKIQPAELGDSAMYLCASRPKGANTGELFFGEGSRLTVL.

The chain has TRBV5-1 and TRBJ2-3; TRBD1 is a possible D gene (5 bases). The CDR3 length is 12 residues. Between the trimmed V and J ends, which lost 8 bases and 2 bases, there was a span of 9 bases. The germline V gene encodes CDR1 SGHRS and CDR2 YFSETQ. CDR3 amino acids: CASGANTDTQYF. The CDR3 DNA reads TGCGCCAGTGGGGCTAACACAGATACGCAGTATTTT.

This clonotype was seen many times. The chain has TRBV7-9 and TRBJ2-7; D possibly corresponds to TRBD1 (6 bases). Trimming removed 11 bases at V and 6 bases at J, with 17 bases between. CDR3 length: 12 amino acids. The germline V gene encodes CDR1 SEHNR and CDR2 FQNEAQ (reference sequence). The CDR3 spells CAHTGRGSEQYF. The CDR3 bases are TGTGCCCATACAGGCAGGGGTAGCGAGCAGTACTTC.

Concerning this clonotype itself: This sequence may be a read error, since a much larger clone differs from it by one base. This chain links TRBV6-2 or TRBV6-3 with TRBJ1-1; no clear D. Germline-derived CDR1 and CDR2 are MNHEY and SVGEGT. This CDR3 contains 13 residues. The DNA for the CDR3 is TGTGCCTGCAGTTACTACGAGGTCACTGAAGCTTTCTTT. Translated: CACSYYEVTEAFF.

This clonotype was detected many times. The V and J genes are TRBV6-2 or TRBV6-3 and TRBJ1-5; 8 nucleotides line up with TRBD1. Germline V gives CDR1 MNHEY, CDR2 SVGEGT. Trimming took 4 bases from V and 2 from J; bases not matched to a gene: 4. The CDR3 is 15 residues long. For the CDR3, the DNA is TGTGCCAGCAGTTCGACAGGGGAGGGCAATCAGCCCCAGCATTTT. Protein product: CASSSTGEGNQPQHF.

On this clonotype: A much more abundant neighbour one base away suggests this may be a read error. This chain joins TRBV14 and TRBJ2-3; no reliable D call. There are 17 residues in the CDR3. The germline V gene has CDR1 SGHDN and CDR2 FVKESK. CDR3 loop: CACSPTQLASSTDTQYF. DNA of the CDR3: TGTGCCTGCAGCCCAACCCAGCTTGCATCTAGCACAGATACGCAGTATTTT.

The gene calls are TRBV28 and TRBJ1-5, with D uncertain. V dropped 6 bases and J dropped 9 bases, with 24 bases sitting between them. The CDR3 length is 16 residues. The germline V gene encodes CDR1 MDHEN and CDR2 SYDVKM. The CDR3 protein is CASRSTASGSSRPQHF. The CDR3 nucleotides read TGTGCCAGCAGATCCACTGCATCGGGGTCTTCCCGGCCCCAGCATTTT.

This clonotype has ten or more counts. This chain links TRBV7-3 with TRBJ1-6, with a weak D call TRBD1 (5 bases). Trimming removed 5 bases at V and 7 bases at J, with 12 bases between. This CDR3 spans 14 amino acids. In germline, CDR1 is SGHTA, CDR2 FQGTGA. The CDR3 DNA is TGTGCCAGCAGCGTGGGGGGAAGGAATTCACCCCTCCACTTT. It translates to CASSVGGRNSPLHF.

This clonotype was seen ten or more times. The chain employs TRBV3-1 and TRBJ2-3; maybe TRBD2 (5 bases). The CDR3 runs 15 residues. V dropped 0 bases and J dropped 5 bases, with 12 bases sitting between them. CDR1 is LGHDT, CDR2 YNNKEL, per germline (reference sequence). CDR3: CASSQDYERRDTQYF. The CDR3 DNA follows: TGTGCCAGCAGCCAAGATTATGAGCGGAGAGATACGCAGTATTTT.

This chain connects TRBV7-6 to TRBJ1-6; 8 nucleotides line up with TRBD1. The germline V gene encodes CDR1 SGHVS and CDR2 FNYEAQ. The CDR3 loop spans 17 amino acids. Trimming at V came to 4 bases and at J to 5 bases, leaving 10 bases not matched to a gene. CDR3 nucleotides: TGTGCCAGCAGCTCATACATCGACAGGGGAAATAATTCACCCCTCCACTTT. This codes for CASSSYIDRGNNSPLHF.

This clonotype was seen only once. A much larger clone sits a single nucleotide away, making a read error possible. The chain carries TRBV2 and TRBJ1-2; D not resolved. CDR1 and CDR2 (germline): SNHLY, FYNNEI. The CDR3 is 12 amino acids. CDR3: CASCETVFLLTF. The DNA of the CDR3 is TGTGCCAGCTGTGAAACGGTTTTTCTATTGACCTTC.

This clonotype was recorded once. The CDR3 bases are TGTGCCAGCAGCAAAACCGGGACAGGGGCTGCCACTGAAGCTTTCTTT. Protein product: CASSKTGTGAATEAFF. The rearrangement uses TRBV7-2 and TRBJ1-1; 10 bases are a match to TRBD1. V shed 5 bases, J shed 4 bases, and the junction held 10 bases outside the gene matches. Germline-derived CDR1 and CDR2 are SGHTA and FQGNSA. The CDR3 covers 16 residues. The whole variable domain, filled in from reference TRBV7-2 and TRBJ1-1, reads GAGVSQSPSNKVTEKGKDVELRCDPISGHTALYWYRQSLGQGLEFLIYFQGNSAPDKSGLPSDRFSAERTGGSVSTLTIQRTQQEDSAVYLCASSKTGTGAATEAFFGQGTRLTVV.

Ten or more counts support this clonotype. The chain recombines TRBV15 with TRBJ2-3; 10 bases match TRBD2. V trimming: 0 bases; J trimming: 3 bases; junction bases outside the gene matches: 6. CDR3 length: 17 residues. In germline, CDR1 is LNHNV, CDR2 YYDKDF (reference sequence). CDR3 sequence: CATSRDNEAGGTDTQYF. Written as DNA, the CDR3 is TGTGCCACCAGCAGAGATAACGAAGCGGGGGGGACAGATACGCAGTATTTT.